This T cell receptor (beta chain) originates from a study of blood T cells in healthy people across ages. Overall study: Capturing about one barcoded beta molecule per two T cells was achieved by template switching.

Roughly 10 milliliters of peripheral blood were drawn from each donor. This clonotype was recorded a few times. For the second PCR, which ran for about 6 to 12 cycles, a sample-barcoded 5' primer and a J-beta primer mix were used. Via MiXCR, TCRdb re-called the 5' RACE reads, giving one row per CDR3 protein. The sample has 660,000 or so distinct CDR3 sequences; 58% are singletons. The CDR3 is 12 residues long. Sequenced: blood. This receptor was taken from a man aged 55-75 years in good health. The rearrangement links TRBV21-1 to TRBJ2-5; TRBD2, the table's D call, was not compared with the DNA. TRBV21-1 is a pseudogene locus. CDR3 amino acids: CASSKAEGTQYF. The CDR3 nucleotides read TGTGCCAGCAGCAAAGCAGAGGGGACCCAGTACTTC.